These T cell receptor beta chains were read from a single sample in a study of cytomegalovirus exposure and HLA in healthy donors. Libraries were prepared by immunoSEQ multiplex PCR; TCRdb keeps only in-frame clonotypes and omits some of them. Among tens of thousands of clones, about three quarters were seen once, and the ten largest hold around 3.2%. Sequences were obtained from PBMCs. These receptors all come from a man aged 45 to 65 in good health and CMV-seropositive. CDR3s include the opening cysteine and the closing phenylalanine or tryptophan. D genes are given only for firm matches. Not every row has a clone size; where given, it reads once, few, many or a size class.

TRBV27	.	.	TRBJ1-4	CASKPGQYATNEKLFF	TGTGCCAGCAAGCCAGGACAGTATGCAACTAATGAAAAACTGTTTTTT
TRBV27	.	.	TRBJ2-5	CASSLSLRGTQYF	TGTGCCAGCAGTTTATCCTTACGGGGGACCCAGTACTTC
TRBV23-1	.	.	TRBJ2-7	CASSHPPRAARYEQYF	TGCGCCAGCAGTCACCCGCCGCGGGCTGCTCGCTACGAGCAGTACTTC
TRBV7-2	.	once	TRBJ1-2	CASSAQGIPNYGYTF	TGTGCCAGCAGCGCTCAGGGGATCCCTAACTATGGCTACACCTTC
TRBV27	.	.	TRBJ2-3	CASSLVGLTGTDTQYF	TGTGCCAGCAGTTTAGTCGGGTTGACGGGCACAGATACGCAGTATTTT
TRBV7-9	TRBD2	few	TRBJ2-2	CSSSLGERGGRGELFF	TGTTCCAGCAGCTTAGGAGAGCGGGGGGGCCGCGGGGAGCTGTTTTTT
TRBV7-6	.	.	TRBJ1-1	CASSQTGDTEAFF	TGTGCCAGCAGCCAAACAGGAGACACTGAAGCTTTCTTT
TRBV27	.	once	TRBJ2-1	CASSGGYNEQFF	TGTGCCAGCAGTGGCGGCTACAATGAGCAGTTCTTC
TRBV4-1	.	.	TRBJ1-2	CASSQDPPTSNYGYTF	TGCGCCAGCAGCCAAGACCCCCCCACTTCTAACTATGGCTACACCTTC
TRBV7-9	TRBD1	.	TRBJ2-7	CSSSLISWGTAYEQYF	TGTTCCAGCAGCTTAATCTCATGGGGGACAGCCTACGAGCAGTACTTC
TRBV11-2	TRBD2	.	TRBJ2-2	CASSSLAGAVGELFF	TGTGCCAGCAGCTCACTAGCGGGAGCGGTCGGGGAGCTGTTTTTT
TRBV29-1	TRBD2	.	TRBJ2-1	CSVEDRPSGLSSYNEQFF	TGCAGCGTTGAAGACCGGCCTAGCGGGCTAAGCTCCTACAATGAGCAGTTCTTC
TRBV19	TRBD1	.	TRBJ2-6	CASKLINRGNRANVLTF	TGTGCCAGTAAGTTAATAAACAGGGGAAATCGGGCCAACGTCCTGACTTTC
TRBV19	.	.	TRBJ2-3	CASSRAETQYF	TGTGCCAGTAGTAGGGCTGAAACGCAGTATTTT
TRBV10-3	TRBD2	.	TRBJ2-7	CAISGGTSGYEQYF	TGTGCCATCAGTGGGGGGACTAGCGGCTACGAGCAGTACTTC
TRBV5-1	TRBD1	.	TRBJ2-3	CASSLGQGSTDTQYF	TGCGCCAGCAGCTTGGGACAGGGGAGCACAGATACGCAGTATTTT
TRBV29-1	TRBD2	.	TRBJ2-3	CSGRRTSDYTDTQYF	TGCAGCGGCCGCCGGACTAGCGATTACACAGATACGCAGTATTTT
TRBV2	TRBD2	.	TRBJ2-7	CASSLGLAPSYEQYF	TGTGCCAGCAGTTTAGGACTAGCGCCTTCCTACGAGCAGTACTTC
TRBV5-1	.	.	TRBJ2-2	CASSVLGELFF	TGCGCCAGCAGCGTTCTCGGGGAGCTGTTTTTT
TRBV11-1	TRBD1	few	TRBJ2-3	CASSLGQGVKTDTQYF	TGTGCCAGCAGCTTGGGACAGGGGGTTAAAACAGATACGCAGTATTTT
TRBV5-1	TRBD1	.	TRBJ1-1	CTSSLAKTQGAWTEAFF	TGCACCAGCAGCTTGGCCAAAACTCAGGGGGCGTGGACTGAAGCTTTCTTT
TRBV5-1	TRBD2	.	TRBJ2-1	CASSTGSGSYNEQFF	TGCGCCAGCAGCACCGGAAGCGGGAGCTACAATGAGCAGTTCTTC
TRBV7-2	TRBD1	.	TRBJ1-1	CASSFRTGGGRTEAFF	TGTGCCAGCAGCTTTCGGACAGGGGGCGGTAGGACTGAAGCTTTCTTT
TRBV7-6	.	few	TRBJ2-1	CASSLSQGSFEQFF	TGTGCCAGCAGCTTATCACAAGGGAGCTTTGAGCAGTTCTTC
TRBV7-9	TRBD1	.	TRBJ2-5	CASRPTGTGGAETQYF	TGTGCCAGCAGGCCCACCGGGACAGGGGGCGCGGAGACCCAGTACTTC
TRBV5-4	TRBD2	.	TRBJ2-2	CASSLDGGRLVGGELFF	TGTGCCAGCAGCTTGGACGGCGGGAGGCTCGTAGGCGGGGAGCTGTTTTTT
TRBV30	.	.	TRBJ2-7	CAWKSNSYEQYF	TGTGCCTGGAAATCTAACTCCTACGAGCAGTACTTC
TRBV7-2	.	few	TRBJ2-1	CASRGWSNEQFF	TGTGCCAGCAGGGGTTGGAGCAATGAGCAGTTCTTC
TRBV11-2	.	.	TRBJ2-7	CASSHRYGEQQYF	TGTGCCAGCAGCCACAGGTATGGTGAACAGCAGTACTTC
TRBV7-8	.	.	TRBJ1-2	CASSLRVNYGYTF	TGTGCCAGCAGCTTACGGGTTAACTATGGCTACACCTTC
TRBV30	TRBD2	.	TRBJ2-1	CGLLAGGAYNEQFF	TGTGGCCTCCTAGCGGGAGGAGCCTACAATGAGCAGTTCTTC
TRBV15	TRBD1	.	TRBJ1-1	CATSMDRGLLFF	TGTGCCACCAGCATGGACAGGGGTCTACTCTTCTTT
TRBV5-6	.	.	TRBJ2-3	CASSFWTTITDTQYF	TGTGCCAGCAGCTTTTGGACTACCATCACAGATACGCAGTATTTT
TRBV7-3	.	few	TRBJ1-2	CASSPGESYGYTF	TGTGCCAGCAGCCCCGGGGAGTCCTATGGCTACACCTTC
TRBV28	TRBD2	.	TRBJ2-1	CASSLSAGGNNEQFF	TGTGCCAGCAGTTTATCGGCGGGAGGGAACAATGAGCAGTTCTTC
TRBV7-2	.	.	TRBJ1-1	CASSLETRTYTEAFF	TGTGCCAGCAGCTTAGAAACTCGGACTTACACTGAAGCTTTCTTT
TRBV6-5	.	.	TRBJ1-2	CASSQGWQGYTF	TGTGCCAGCAGCCAGGGTTGGCAGGGCTACACCTTC
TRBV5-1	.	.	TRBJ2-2	CASSFDPGGLGELFF	TGCGCCAGCAGCTTCGACCCCGGGGGACTCGGGGAGCTGTTTTTT
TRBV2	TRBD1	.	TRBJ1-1	CASSDEGQTRAFF	TGTGCCAGCAGTGATGAGGGACAGACCCGAGCTTTCTTT
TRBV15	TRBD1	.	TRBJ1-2	CATQTGGDYGYTF	TGTGCCACCCAGACAGGGGGCGACTATGGCTACACCTTC
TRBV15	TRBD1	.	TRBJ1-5	CATSNRGSFINQPQHF	TGTGCCACCAGCAACAGGGGCTCATTCATTAATCAGCCCCAGCATTTT
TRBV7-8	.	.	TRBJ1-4	CASSVRSQLFEKLFF	TGTGCCAGCAGCGTGAGGAGTCAACTGTTTGAAAAACTGTTTTTT
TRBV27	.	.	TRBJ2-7	CASSPASSRSYEQYF	TGTGCCAGCAGTCCGGCGTCGTCCAGGTCCTACGAGCAGTACTTC
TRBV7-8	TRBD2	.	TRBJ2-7	CASSFGGLAGSYEQYF	TGTGCCAGCAGCTTCGGGGGACTAGCGGGATCCTACGAGCAGTACTTC
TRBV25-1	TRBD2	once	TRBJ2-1	CASSEWEGSISSYNEQFF	TGTGCCAGCAGTGAATGGGAGGGTTCGATAAGTTCCTACAATGAGCAGTTCTTC
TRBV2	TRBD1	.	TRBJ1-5	CAIEPGGGQPQHF	TGTGCCATCGAACCAGGGGGAGGTCAGCCCCAGCATTTT
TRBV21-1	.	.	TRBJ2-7	CASSKCAGTGSYEQYF	TGTGCCAGCAGCAAATGTGCTGGGACAGGGTCCTACGAGCAGTACTTC